The 11 T cell receptor beta chains reported below all come from one sample, sequenced in a study of T cell changes during pregnancy in multiple sclerosis. Some clones are missing from TCRdb's copy, which holds only in-frame ones; the method was immunoSEQ multiplex PCR. This sample has 20,000 to 25,000 clones, with around 93% found just once. Sequencing used CD4+ T cells from peripheral blood mononuclear cells, obtained in the third trimester of pregnancy. The source is a female donor with multiple sclerosis, enrolled in a pregnancy study.

The chain is built from TRBV2 and TRBJ1-6, with 7 positions matching TRBD1. CDR1 is SNHLY, CDR2 FYNNEI, per germline. The CDR3 extends over 15 amino acids. V lost 6 bases and J lost 0; bases outside the gene matches: 2. This CDR3 is CASSGDSSYNSPLHF. The CDR3 coding sequence is TGTGCCAGCAGCGGGGACAGCTCCTATAATTCACCCCTCCACTTT. Full variable domain (rest looked up from reference TRBV2 and TRBJ1-6): EPEVTQTPSHQVTQMGQEVILRCVPISNHLYFYWYRQILGQKVEFLVSFYNNEISEKSEIFDDQFSVERPDGSNFTLKIRSTKLEDSAMYFCASSGDSSYNSPLHFGNGTRLTVT.

The gene calls are TRBV2 and TRBJ1-5; D uncertain. The V gene lost 2 bases and the J gene lost 1 base, with 9 bases spanning the gap. CDR1 and CDR2 from the germline V gene are SNHLY and FYNNEI. This CDR3 is built from 15 residues. The CDR3 loop is CASSEYSLSNQPQHF. The CDR3 DNA reads as TGTGCCAGCAGTGAATACAGCCTAAGCAATCAGCCCCAGCATTTT.

CDR3 nucleotide sequence: TGTGCCAGCAGGAGGGAAGACATGAACACTGAAGCTTTCTTT. It translates to CASRREDMNTEAFF. The rearrangement links TRBV2 to TRBJ1-1; D is ambiguous. The germline gives CDR1 SNHLY, CDR2 FYNNEI. This CDR3 has 14 amino acids. Trimming took off 6 bases at V and 0 bases at J, with 11 bases between the two ends.

About this clone itself: At the DNA level, this CDR3 is encoded by other sequences in the same sample as well. The V call is TRBV2, the J call TRBJ1-6, with TRBD1 matching over 7 bases. This CDR3 is 14 amino acids long. Looked up from germline, CDR1 is SNHLY and CDR2 is FYNNEI. Trimming cost V 4 bases and J 7 bases; bases outside gene matches: 4. The CDR3 sequence is CASSVYRGNSPLHF. In DNA, the CDR3 is TGTGCCAGCAGTGTTTACAGGGGAAATTCACCCCTCCACTTT.

This clone was seen a single time. The V gene is TRBV11-2, the J gene TRBJ2-5; 10 nucleotides match TRBD2. V gave up 1 base and J gave up 5 bases; unmatched junction bases: 10. CDR3 length equals 17 residues. Germline V gene data show CDR1 as SGHAT and CDR2 as FQNNGV. CDR3 loop: CASSLGPLAGGRETQYF. The CDR3 nucleotides are TGTGCCAGCAGCTTAGGCCCCTTAGCGGGGGGCCGGGAGACCCAGTACTTC.

V gene TRBV2 combines with J gene TRBJ1-5, with 9 bases matching TRBD1. The V segment lost 7 bases and the J segment 6 bases; nucleotides outside the gene matches: 10. The V gene's germline CDR1 is SNHLY and CDR2 FYNNEI. This CDR3 is 15 amino acids long. CDR3 in amino acids: CASTPQGAPFQPQHF. CDR3 nucleotide sequence: TGTGCCAGCACCCCACAGGGGGCCCCCTTTCAGCCCCAGCATTTT.

This clone appeared a single time. The chain employs TRBV9 and TRBJ2-1; weak D call: TRBD2 (6 bases). The ends were cut back, 4 bases at V and 3 bases at J, with 29 bases in the middle. From germline, CDR1 is SGDLS and CDR2 YYNGEE. The CDR3 is made up of 20 amino acids. CDR3 in DNA: TGTGCCAGCAGCCAACGTCACGGAGGTCTATTGGGGGGTCACTACAATGAGCAGTTCTTC. Its translation: CASSQRHGGLLGGHYNEQFF. Filled out from reference TRBV9 and TRBJ2-1, the complete variable domain reads DSGVTQTPKHLITATGQRVTLRCSPRSGDLSVYWYQQSLDQGLQFLIQYYNGEERAKGNILERFSAQQFPDLHSELNLSSLELGDSALYFCASSQRHGGLLGGHYNEQFFGPGTRLTVL.

V is TRBV7-9 and J is TRBJ1-1; TRBD1 matches at 7 bases. Trimming took 4 bases from V and 8 from J; bases not matched to a gene: 10. The CDR3 sequence is 14 residues long. Germline V gene lookup returns CDR1 SEHNR and CDR2 FQNEAQ (reference sequence). In DNA, the CDR3 is TGTGCCAGCAGCTCCTCCGGGACAGAAAGCGAAGCTTTCTTT. Translated, it gives CASSSSGTESEAFF.

This chain joins TRBV5-1 and TRBJ1-1; 7 bases align to TRBD1. The CDR3 covers 14 residues. V was clipped by 2 bases and J by 1 base; unmatched bases: 2. The germline gives CDR1 SGHRS, CDR2 YFSETQ. The CDR3 sequence is CASSFSGGNTEAFF. The CDR3 bases are TGCGCCAGCAGCTTTTCAGGGGGGAACACTGAAGCTTTCTTT.

This CDR3 is CATEPSGGALNEQFF. The CDR3 coding sequence is TGTGCCACCGAGCCAAGCGGGGGGGCCTTGAATGAGCAGTTCTTC. The V gene is TRBV19, the J gene TRBJ2-1, with 10 nucleotides matching TRBD2. CDR1 LNHDA and CDR2 SQIVND come from the germline V gene (reference sequence). The CDR3 loop spans 15 amino acids. The ends lost 10 bases at V and 7 bases at J; junction bases unmatched: 13.

The V call is TRBV18, the J call TRBJ1-5, with 8 bases fitting TRBD1. CDR3 length: 14 residues. Germline values: CDR1 KGHSH, CDR2 LQKENI. V was clipped by 3 bases and J by 6 bases; unmatched bases: 4. The CDR3: CASSPDREGQPQHF. In DNA, the CDR3 is TGTGCCAGCTCACCGGACAGGGAAGGTCAGCCCCAGCATTTT.